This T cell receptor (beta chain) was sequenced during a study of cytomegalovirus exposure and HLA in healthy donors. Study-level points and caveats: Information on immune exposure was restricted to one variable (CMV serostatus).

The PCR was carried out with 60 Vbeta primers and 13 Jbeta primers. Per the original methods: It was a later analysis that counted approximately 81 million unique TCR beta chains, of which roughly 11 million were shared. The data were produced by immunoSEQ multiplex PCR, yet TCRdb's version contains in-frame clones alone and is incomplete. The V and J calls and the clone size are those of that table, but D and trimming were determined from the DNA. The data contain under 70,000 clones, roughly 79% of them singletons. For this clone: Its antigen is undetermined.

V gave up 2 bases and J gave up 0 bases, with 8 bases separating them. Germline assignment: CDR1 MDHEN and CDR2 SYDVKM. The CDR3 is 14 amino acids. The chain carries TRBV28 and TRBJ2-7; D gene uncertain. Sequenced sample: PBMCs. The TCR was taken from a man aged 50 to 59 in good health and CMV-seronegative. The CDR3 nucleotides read TGTGCCAGCAGTTTACTAGTTGGCTCCTACGAGCAGTACTTC. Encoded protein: CASSLLVGSYEQYF.